These 17 T cell receptor beta chains were all obtained from the same sample, sequenced in a study of blood T cells in healthy people across ages. PCR was performed a second time for about 7 to 12 cycles using a sample-barcoded 5' primer and a J-beta primer mix. TCRdb reanalysed the 5' RACE reads using MiXCR and keeps one entry per CDR3 protein. The table lists approximately 850,000 distinct CDR3 sequences, under 45% of them singletons. Sequenced material: blood. The receptor set was obtained from a man in his fifties or sixties in good health.

The table lists this clonotype with a few counts. CDR3 amino acids: CAISESPGNPYEQYF. The DNA of the CDR3 is TGTGCCATCAGTGAGTCGCCCGGGAATCCCTACGAGCAGTACTTC. J is TRBJ2-7 and V is TRBV10-3; D is possibly TRBD2 (5 bases). The germline gives CDR1 ENHRY, CDR2 SYGVKD. Trimming left V 0 bases short and J 2 bases short, with 11 bases between. This CDR3 is 15 amino acids long.

The chain employs TRBV12-3 or TRBV12-4 and TRBJ1-1; D not certain. The CDR3 covers 15 residues. V was trimmed by 5 bases and J by 5 bases, leaving 18 bases between them. The CDR3 spells CASSPPGPSGTEAFF. Here the CDR3 DNA reads TGTGCCAGCAGTCCTCCCGGGCCATCGGGAACTGAAGCTTTCTTT.

V and J are TRBV7-2 and TRBJ2-5; a weak D match, TRBD2 (6 bases). The CDR3 sequence is 12 residues long. Germline V gives CDR1 SGHTA, CDR2 FQGNSA. The ends were cut back, 5 bases at V and 4 bases at J, with 8 bases in the middle. The CDR3 DNA reads as TGTGCCAGCAGCCGGACTATAGAGACCCAGTACTTC. As protein: CASSRTIETQYF.

J is TRBJ2-5 and V is TRBV7-2; TRBD2 aligns across 12 bases. With the DNA end fitting TRBJ2-7 better, the J assignment may be wrong. Germline V CDR1 and CDR2: SGHTA, FQGNSA. The CDR3 is made up of 16 amino acids. The chain's CDR3 is CASSLQGLAGFDEQYF. CDR3 bases: TGTGCCAGCAGCTTACAGGGACTAGCGGGTTTTGACGAGCAGTACTTC.

The CDR3 bases are TGTGCCACCAGTTCCGGACAGGCATCTAACTATGGCTACACCTTC. Protein sequence: CATSSGQASNYGYTF. J is TRBJ1-2 and V is TRBV24-1; 7 positions agree with TRBD1. V shed 6 bases, J shed 0 bases, and the junction held 6 bases outside the gene matches. The CDR3 length is 15 residues. The germline V gene has CDR1 KGHDR and CDR2 SFDVKD.

This sequence joins TRBV20-1 and TRBJ1-6; 8 nucleotides agree with TRBD1. Looked up from germline, CDR1 is DFQATT and CDR2 is SNEGSKA (reference sequence). The CDR3 extends over 17 amino acids. Trimming at V came to 4 bases and at J to 9 bases, leaving 17 bases not matched to a gene. The CDR3 loop reads CSANSPWSGGNGSPLHF. The CDR3 nucleotides read TGCAGTGCTAATTCCCCCTGGTCAGGGGGCAATGGTTCACCCCTCCACTTT.

V usage is TRBV6-1 and J usage is TRBJ2-7; the D call may be TRBD1 or TRBD2 (7 bases each). This CDR3 has 16 amino acids. Germline CDR1 reads MNHNS; CDR2 reads SASEGT. The V gene lost 6 bases and the J gene lost 3 bases, with 21 bases spanning the gap. CDR3 in DNA: TGTGCCAGCAGCCCAGGGGGGGGGCTGAATCTCTACGAGCAGTACTTC. It codes for CASSPGGGLNLYEQYF.

This chain joins TRBV20-1 and TRBJ2-1; D might be TRBD1 or TRBD2, each matching 6 bases. The DNA end favors TRBJ2-7, so the J call may be wrong. The CDR3 is 14 residues long. Per germline, CDR1 DFQATT and CDR2 SNEGSKA (reference sequence). This CDR3 reads CSALDTGGYNEQYF. The CDR3 DNA reads as TGCAGTGCCCTGGACACCGGGGGCTACAATGAGCAGTACTTC.

Many counts were recorded for this clonotype. The rearrangement joins TRBV10-3 to TRBJ2-5, with D maybe TRBD1 (6 bases). V was shortened by 1 base and J by 2 bases, with 8 bases between the two germline ends. The CDR3 runs to 14 residues. Per germline, CDR1 ENHRY and CDR2 SYGVKD. The DNA of the CDR3 is TGTGCCATCAGTGAGTGGCAGGGGCAAGAGACCCAGTACTTC. It encodes CAISEWQGQETQYF.

The CDR3 coding sequence is TGTGCCAGCAGCCAGGGACTAGCGGCATCCGAGCAGTACTTC. This gives the protein CASSQGLAASEQYF. This chain links TRBV7-8 with TRBJ2-7; 11 bases are a match to TRBD2. CDR3 length: 14 amino acids. In germline, CDR1 is SGHVS, CDR2 FQNEAQ. V shed 5 bases and J 6 bases; nucleotides not matched to a gene: 6. Complete variable domain (other parts from reference TRBV7-8 and TRBJ2-7): GAGVSQSPRYKVAKRGQDVALRCDPISGHVSLFWYQQALGQGPEFLTYFQNEAQLDKSGLPSDRFFAERPEGSVSTLKIQRTQQEDSAVYLCASSQGLAASEQYFGPGTRLTVT.

V is TRBV15 and J is TRBJ2-6, with D possibly matching TRBD2 (6 bases). The CDR3 runs 20 residues. The ends were cut back, 0 bases at V and 1 base at J, with 19 bases in the middle. The V gene's germline CDR1 is LNHNV and CDR2 YYDKDF (reference sequence). CDR3 sequence: CATSRDGAGRKISGANVLTF. The CDR3 DNA reads as TGTGCCACCAGCAGAGATGGCGCGGGACGTAAAATTTCTGGGGCCAACGTCCTGACTTTC.

This clonotype was seen just once. The J gene is TRBJ1-6, the V gene TRBV7-2, with D possibly being TRBD1 (6 bases). Germline values: CDR1 SGHTA, CDR2 FQGNSA. This CDR3 contains 20 residues. Trimming shortened V by 5 bases and J by 9 bases, and 32 bases separated the two germline ends. The CDR3 DNA sequence: TGTGCCAGCAGCCGATCCGGGGGCTCGCGCTCTTTTCCTACTAGTTCACCCCTCCACTTT. Translated: CASSRSGGSRSFPTSSPLHF.

J is TRBJ2-5 and V is TRBV20-1; TRBD1 is a possible D gene (5 bases). With the DNA end fitting TRBJ2-7 better, the J assignment may be wrong. This CDR3 spans 14 amino acids. CDR1 is DFQATT and CDR2 is SNEGSKA in the germline V gene (reference sequence). The CDR3 here is CSARATWGLYEQYF. CDR3 DNA sequence: TGCAGTGCTAGAGCGACGTGGGGCTTGTACGAGCAGTACTTC.

Comments on this clonotype: A single base separates this from a much larger clone, so it may be a read error. The CDR3 is CAGRMGRSLNYGYTF. CDR3 sequence (DNA): TGTGCCGGCAGGATGGGACGGAGCCTCAACTATGGCTACACCTTC. This sequence joins TRBV12-3 or TRBV12-4 and TRBJ1-2, with D perhaps TRBD1 (5 bases). The CDR3 loop spans 15 amino acids.

This clonotype turned up a few times. The DNA for the CDR3 is TGCAGTGCTAGGGTGCAGGCTAATTCACCCCTCCACTTT. Amino acid sequence: CSARVQANSPLHF. The rearrangement links TRBV20-1 to TRBJ1-6, with D unresolved. Trimming took off 3 bases at V and 6 bases at J, with 9 bases between the two ends. Per germline, CDR1 DFQATT and CDR2 SNEGSKA (reference sequence). The CDR3 spans 13 residues.

This clonotype was seen only a few times. This sequence joins TRBV5-5 and TRBJ2-3; maybe TRBD2 (6 bases). V lost 6 bases to trimming and J lost 3 bases, with 11 bases between them. The CDR3 is 13 residues long. The germline CDR1 and CDR2 sequences are SGHKS and YYEKEE (reference sequence). The CDR3 DNA follows: TGTGCCAGCACCCTGGGGGGAACAGATACGCAGTATTTT. It encodes CASTLGGTDTQYF. Variable domain in full (rest from reference TRBV5-5 and TRBJ2-3): DAGVTQSPTHLIKTRGQQVTLRCSPISGHKSVSWYQQVLGQGPQFIFQYYEKEERGRGNFPDRFSARQFPNYSSELNVNALLLGDSALYLCASTLGGTDTQYFGPGTRLTVL.

This clonotype appeared a few times. The J gene is TRBJ2-7, the V gene TRBV7-3, with D possibly being TRBD1 (6 bases). V dropped 0 bases and J dropped 4 bases, with 10 bases sitting between them. Germline V gene lookup returns CDR1 SGHTA and CDR2 FQGTGA. There are 14 residues in the CDR3. Here the CDR3 reads CASSLTGGFYEQYF. The CDR3 coding sequence is TGTGCCAGCAGCTTAACAGGGGGATTTTACGAGCAGTACTTC.